These 19 T cell receptor beta chains were all obtained from the same sample, sequenced in a study of T cell repertoires in aging, cancer and after chemotherapy (dated by TCRdb to the late 2010s). Instrument used: Illumina MiSeq. Using a mixed TRB-A/B primer pool, multiplex touch-down PCR amplified rearranged TRB sequences covering the V, D and J segments. Starting from the raw public reads, TCRdb applied fastp trimming at Q25, assembled clones with MiXCR and retained in-frame beta chains. Under each unique CDR3 protein, matching rows form one entry showing the most common genes and DNA. A total of thousands of distinct CDR3 sequences appear in this sample, around 53% of them only once. The top ten hold 45% to 65% of the sample. Genomic DNA extracted from peripheral blood, rather than sorted cells or RNA, was used as the source for amplification of TCR beta rearrangements. Material: blood. These receptors originate from a human donor with a blood cancer.

The chain has TRBV6-5 and TRBJ1-5; unclear D gene. The CDR3 loop spans 15 amino acids. Germline values: CDR1 MNHEY, CDR2 SVGAGI. Between the trimmed V and J ends, which lost 1 base and 1 base, there was a span of 8 bases. In nucleotides, the CDR3 is TGTGCCAGCAGTTACTACCATATCAGCAATCAGCCCCAGCATTTT. It yields the protein CASSYYHISNQPQHF.

The table lists this clonotype with a few counts. The chain combines TRBV30 with TRBJ2-7; D is perhaps TRBD1 (5 bases). Germline V CDR1 and CDR2: GTSNPN, SVGIG (reference sequence). Trimming left V 2 bases short and J 0 bases short, with 17 bases between. The CDR3 has 16 amino acids. CDR3 loop: CAWSPSWTTSSYEQYF. DNA for the CDR3: TGTGCCTGGAGTCCGTCCTGGACAACAAGCTCCTACGAGCAGTACTTC.

This clonotype has just a few counts. The chain carries TRBV29-1 and TRBJ2-7, with TRBD1 identical over 9 bases. The germline gives CDR1 SQVTM, CDR2 ANQGSEA. Germline trimming cut 8 bases from V and 7 bases from J; bases unmatched to any gene: 12. This CDR3 comprises 13 residues. CDR3 DNA: TGCAGCTTTTACAGGGGGCGGACGGGTGAGCAGTACTTC. This codes for CSFYRGRTGEQYF.

V gene TRBV7-2 combines with J gene TRBJ1-4; no reliable D call. Trimming left V 2 bases short and J 4 bases short, with 8 bases between. Germline CDR1 is SGHTA and CDR2 is FQGNSA. The CDR3 runs 14 residues. The CDR3 coding sequence is TGTGCCAGCAGCTTATTTGGAATTAATGAAAAACTGTTTTTT. Its protein is CASSLFGINEKLFF.

This clonotype occurred once. This chain joins TRBV7-2 and TRBJ1-2; 9 nucleotides match TRBD1. The CDR3 spans 15 residues. Germline trimming cut 0 bases from V and 4 bases from J; bases unmatched to any gene: 3. Germline V gives CDR1 SGHTA, CDR2 FQGNSA. The DNA for the CDR3 is TGTGCCAGCAGCTTAGCGTCGGGACAGGGCTATGGCTACACCTTC. Translation: CASSLASGQGYGYTF.

This clonotype was counted only a few times. The rearrangement joins TRBV6-5 to TRBJ2-1; TRBD2 matches at 8 bases. CDR1 and CDR2 (germline): MNHEY, SVGAGI. The V segment lost 5 bases and the J segment 1 base; nucleotides outside the gene matches: 1. The CDR3 length is 14 residues. The CDR3 DNA sequence: TGTGCCAGCAGTCTAGCGGGTTCCTACAATGAGCAGTTCTTC. As protein: CASSLAGSYNEQFF.

The V and J genes are TRBV6-5 and TRBJ2-1, with unresolved D. Germline CDR1 and CDR2: MNHEY and SVGAGI. V was trimmed by 6 bases and J by 3 bases, leaving 15 bases between them. The CDR3 length is 15 residues. This CDR3 is CASRLTFWFYNEQFF. In DNA, the CDR3 is TGTGCCAGCAGATTAACGTTCTGGTTCTACAATGAGCAGTTCTTC.

This clonotype was detected a few times. CDR3 in amino acids: CSVGDEQFF. CDR3 in DNA: TGCAGCGTTGGTGATGAGCAGTTCTTC. The chain links TRBV29-1 to TRBJ2-1; no reliable D call. This CDR3 spans 9 amino acids. CDR1 is SQVTM and CDR2 is ANQGSEA in the germline V gene. V lost 4 bases, J lost 8 bases, and 3 bases lay in between.

This clonotype came up a few times. The rearrangement uses TRBV29-1 and TRBJ1-3; maybe TRBD1 (6 bases). Germline V lookup: CDR1 SQVTM, CDR2 ANQGSEA. V was cut by 5 bases and J by 4 bases, with 9 bases left in between. This CDR3 region has 12 residues. This CDR3 is CSVRTEGNTIYF. In DNA form, the CDR3 reads TGCAGCGTTCGGACAGAGGGAAACACCATATATTTT.

The chain links TRBV12-3 or TRBV12-4 to TRBJ2-7; possibly TRBD1 for D (6 bases). Trimming pared 8 bases from V and 2 bases from J, leaving 34 bases between. This CDR3 spans 20 amino acids. CDR3 DNA sequence: TGTGCCAGCCTGGGGGTAGCAACTCAGGGGCGATACTCACAAACCTACGAGCAGTACTTC. Translating it yields CASLGVATQGRYSQTYEQYF.

The chain joins TRBV7-4 to TRBJ1-4, with no clear D. The CDR3 totals 13 residues. The germline V gene has CDR1 SGHVT and CDR2 SQSDAQ. With 1 base removed from V and 7 bases from J, the gap between germline ends came to 7 bases. The CDR3 region is CASSLGPFEKLFF. CDR3 nucleotide sequence: TGTGCCAGCAGCTTAGGCCCCTTTGAAAAACTGTTTTTT.

This chain links TRBV12-3 or TRBV12-4 with TRBJ2-7; 7 bases line up with TRBD1. There are 16 residues in the CDR3. V gave up 5 bases and J gave up 4 bases; unmatched junction bases: 14. The CDR3 DNA reads as TGTGCCAGCAGTCCGGACATCGGGACAGCGAGTTACGAGCAGTACTTC. Translating gives CASSPDIGTASYEQYF.

The rearrangement links TRBV12-3 or TRBV12-4 to TRBJ2-3; 11 bases fit TRBD2. The CDR3 totals 15 residues. Trimming removed 8 bases from V and 3 bases from J; junction bases left unmatched: 7. CDR3 amino acids: CASGTSGTRTDTQYF. DNA of the CDR3: TGTGCCAGCGGGACTAGCGGAACTAGAACAGATACGCAGTATTTT.

This chain uses TRBV27 with TRBJ2-7; the D is unclear. This CDR3 spans 13 amino acids. Trimming pared 4 bases from V and 5 bases from J, leaving 12 bases between. From germline, CDR1 is MNHEY and CDR2 SMNVEV (reference sequence). CDR3 amino acids: CASSSQGNHEQYF. CDR3 nucleotides: TGTGCCAGCAGTTCCCAAGGGAACCACGAGCAGTACTTC.

This sequence joins TRBV5-6 and TRBJ2-1; no clear D. This CDR3 spans 15 amino acids. The V gene lost 0 bases and the J gene lost 6 bases, with 13 bases spanning the gap. Germline assignment: CDR1 SGHDT and CDR2 YYEEEE. This chain's CDR3 is CASSLGRNLGNEQFF. The CDR3, as DNA: TGTGCCAGCAGCTTGGGCAGGAATTTGGGCAATGAGCAGTTCTTC. Variable domain in full (rest from reference TRBV5-6 and TRBJ2-1): DAGVTQSPTHLIKTRGQQVTLRCSPKSGHDTVSWYQQALGQGPQFIFQYYEEEERQRGNFPDRFSGHQFPNYSSELNVNALLLGDSALYLCASSLGRNLGNEQFFGPGTRLTVL.

This chain uses TRBV19 with TRBJ2-7, with 12 positions matching TRBD1. The germline CDR1 and CDR2 sequences are LNHDA and SQIVND (reference sequence). There are 15 residues in the CDR3. J gave up 4 bases and V 7 bases, and 8 bases lay outside the gene matches. In nucleotides, the CDR3 is TGTGCCAGTATTCCTCGGGACAGGGGGCTATACGAGCAGTACTTC. Amino acid sequence: CASIPRDRGLYEQYF.

The chain is built from TRBV6-5 and TRBJ2-3; D not certain. The germline V gene has CDR1 MNHEY and CDR2 SVGAGI. This CDR3 has 11 amino acids. V gave up 5 bases and J gave up 6 bases, with 6 bases separating them. The CDR3 DNA reads as TGTGCCAGCAGTCAAGGGGATACGCAGTATTTT. Translated: CASSQGDTQYF.

In regard to this clonotype: Germline and junction disagree at one end, which may indicate a read error. The chain is built from TRBV6-5 and TRBJ2-7; 7 bases are shared with TRBD2. The CDR3 loop spans 15 amino acids. Germline V CDR1 and CDR2: MNHEY, SVGAGI. The CDR3, as DNA: TGTGCCAGCAGCCCAGGGAGGGAGGGCCGTCGAGAGCAGGACTTC. Protein product: CASSPGREGRREQDF.

This clonotype was observed a handful of times. This CDR3 is CAWSITSGTEQYF. The CDR3 region has the DNA TGTGCCTGGAGTATCACTAGCGGGACCGAGCAGTACTTC. This chain links TRBV30 with TRBJ2-7, with 10 bases that match TRBD2. CDR1 and CDR2 from the germline V gene are GTSNPN and SVGIG (reference sequence). Unmatched junction bases numbered 4, after V lost 2 bases and J lost 6 bases. The CDR3 contains 13 residues. Full variable domain (missing parts from reference TRBV30 and TRBJ2-7): SQTIHQWPATLVQPVGSPLSLECTVEGTSNPNLYWYRQAAGRGLQLLFYSVGIGQISSEVPQNLSASRPQDRQFILSSKKLLLSDSGFYLCAWSITSGTEQYFGPGTRLTVT.